This T cell receptor (beta chain) came from a study of OX40 agonist ivuxolimab in advanced cancers. Regarding the complete study: Ivuxolimab, which targeted the costimulatory receptor OX40 (CD134), was an agonistic, fully human IgG2 monoclonal antibody. Intravenous ivuxolimab was administered to patients every 2 weeks at six dose levels: 0.01, 0.1, 0.3, 1.5, 3 and 10 mg/kg. Of the approximately 50 dose-escalation patients, hepatocellular carcinoma was present in about 20, melanoma in around 15, renal cell carcinoma in 9 and head and neck cancer in 9. In the dose-escalation cohort, more than 75% of patients were male, and the mean age was around 60 years, with a range of 23 to 79. Prior anti-PD-1, anti-PD-L1 or anti-CTLA-4 therapy was permitted, and 35% to 40% of dose-escalation patients had received checkpoint inhibitors. Three dose-escalation patients achieved partial responses, one with hepatocellular carcinoma and two with cutaneous melanoma. Peripheral TCRbeta sequencing aimed to test whether ivuxolimab altered TCR sequence diversity and caused clonal T-cell expansion. The monotherapy dose-escalation portion (N ≈ 52 patients) of the phase I ivuxolimab trial is reported in the paper. What the work shows at the level of the full study, not this receptor alone: Low levels of normalized T-cell clonal expansion were also seen in some nonresponding patients. At doses of 0.1 to 3.0 mg/kg, clonal expansion of both CD4+ and CD8+ blood T cells was observed from baseline to week 6. In partial responders in the 0.1-3.0 mg/kg groups, normalized peripheral clonal expansion was found to be among the lowest, especially among CD8+ T cells. The antigen specificity of the clonally expanded peripheral T cells was not determined. On average, CD8+ T cells showed more expanded clones than CD4+ T cells after ivuxolimab.

For CDR1 and CDR2, the germline V gene lists LGHNA and YSLEER. The junction shows trimming of 1 base on V and 2 bases on J, and the gene matches do not reach 8 bases of it. Including the terminal cysteine and phenylalanine, the CDR3 comprises 18 residues. Only CDR3 DNA remains: 54 bases, in frame from the first base. Concerning this clone itself: Its antigen is still unknown. Per-base quality was not reported, and no clone a single base away is much larger than it.

For sequencing of the TCRbeta CDR3 region, genomic DNA was extracted from the sorted cells. The immunoSEQ Assay was used for sequencing of TCRbeta CDR3 regions. The source is immuneACCESS, and TCRdb retained only in-frame sequences with V and J called. Part of the clones is not carried over; for the studies checked, unresolved V genes explain less than half of this, and the remainder is unexplained. This sample holds about 76,000 clones; about 88% were observed only once. 0.19% of the sample is in the top ten clones. Patients with autoimmune disease history or receiving systemic immunosuppression were excluded from the trial. Peripheral blood for TCR sequencing was drawn from every dose cohort at baseline, at cycle 4 day 1 and at cycle 7 day 1. The samples were taken from a phase I, first-in-human, multicenter, open-label dose-escalation trial of ivuxolimab. Adults with locally advanced or metastatic head and neck squamous cell, hepatocellular, melanoma or renal cell carcinoma were enrolled in the trial. Before TCR sequencing, CD4+ T cells and CD8+ T cells were sorted from peripheral blood as separate populations.

Recombination linked TRBV4-3 to TRBJ2-6, and TRBD1 matches 7 of the central bases. The sequenced sample was CD4+ or CD8+ T cells sorted from blood, obtained in a trial of the OX40 agonist ivuxolimab. The source of this sequence is an adult with an advanced solid tumor such as melanoma, head and neck, liver or kidney cancer. The DNA reads TGCGCCAGCAGCCAAGCTGCGACAGGGTTGGCTGGGGCCAACGTCCTGACTTTC. This codes for CASSQAATGLAGANVLTF.